The 14 T cell receptor beta chains in this list originate from one sample, sequenced in a study of breast tumors, draining lymph nodes, adjacent tissues. The lymph nodes were axillary draining lymph nodes from breast cancer patients. TCRdb independently ran MiXCR on the multiplex PCR reads; one entry per CDR3 protein. The sample holds roughly 120,000 distinct CDR3 sequences, less than 20% seen once. The sequenced sample was axillary lymph node tissue. These receptor sequences come from a female donor with breast cancer. Some clones in this sample may be carry-over from other donors' samples.

This clonotype was counted at least ten times. The chain recombines TRBV7-9 with TRBJ2-3; TRBD1 is a possible D gene (6 bases). The CDR3 runs to 17 residues. V gave up 5 bases and J gave up 2 bases, with 20 bases separating them. Germline V gene sequence: CDR1 SEHNR, CDR2 FQNEAQ (reference sequence). CDR3 loop: CASSLGTLVRITDTQYF. The CDR3 bases are TGTGCCAGCAGCCTAGGGACACTCGTTCGCATCACAGATACGCAGTATTTT.

This clonotype was counted at least ten times. V gene TRBV5-4 combines with J gene TRBJ2-7; a weak D match, TRBD1 (5 bases). Germline assignment: CDR1 SGHNT and CDR2 YYREEE (reference sequence). The germline V and J ends were trimmed by 3 bases and 1 base, with 11 bases remaining between them. The CDR3 covers 14 residues. CDR3: CASSSDSFSYEQYF. The DNA for the CDR3 is TGTGCCAGCAGCTCCGACAGTTTTTCCTACGAGCAGTACTTC.

Many counts were recorded for this clonotype. V is TRBV6-5 and J is TRBJ1-4; D ambiguous. Germline V CDR1 and CDR2: MNHEY, SVGAGI. This CDR3 is built from 12 residues. V was pared by 5 bases and J by 11 bases, with 12 bases between. The CDR3 region has the DNA TGTGCCAGCAGTCCCACTTCGGAGAAACTGTTTTTT. Protein: CASSPTSEKLFF.

In this sample, this clonotype turned up a few times. This chain links TRBV19 with TRBJ2-1; no clear D. This CDR3 is built from 13 residues. V lost 0 bases to trimming and J lost 7 bases, with 7 bases between them. Germline CDR1 LNHDA, CDR2 SQIVND (reference sequence). This CDR3 reads CASSIEKWNEQFF. CDR3 in DNA: TGTGCCAGTAGTATAGAAAAGTGGAATGAGCAGTTCTTC.

This clonotype occurred many times. The chain joins TRBV4-1 to TRBJ1-6, with TRBD1 as a possible D gene (5 bases). Germline-derived CDR1 and CDR2 are MGHRA and YSYEKL. The CDR3 sequence is 16 residues long. Between the trimmed V and J ends, which lost 1 base and 0 bases, there was a span of 7 bases. The CDR3 sequence is CASSQAGSSYNSPLHF. The CDR3 DNA follows: TGCGCCAGCAGCCAAGCAGGGAGCTCCTATAATTCACCCCTCCACTTT.

The table lists this clonotype with many counts. V usage is TRBV14 and J usage is TRBJ2-3; D is unclear. With 3 bases removed from V and 3 bases from J, the gap between germline ends came to 7 bases. In germline, CDR1 is SGHDN, CDR2 FVKESK. The CDR3 has 13 amino acids. DNA for the CDR3: TGTGCCAGCAGCCAGGGCATGACAGATACGCAGTATTTT. Residues: CASSQGMTDTQYF.

This clonotype was seen ten or more times. The J gene is TRBJ1-6, the V gene TRBV6-6, with 10 bases matching TRBD1. Germline values: CDR1 MNHNY, CDR2 SVGAGI (reference sequence). This CDR3 contains 16 residues. V dropped 2 bases and J dropped 9; count of bases not matched to a gene: 7. CDR3 bases: TGTGCCAGCAGTTACGCCCGACAGGGGGCGAGTTCACCCCTCCACTTT. It translates to CASSYARQGASSPLHF.

This clonotype was counted many times. The CDR3 sequence is CASSPTGDSYNEQFF. CDR3 sequence (DNA): TGCGCCAGCAGCCCTACAGGGGATTCCTACAATGAGCAGTTCTTC. The V and J genes are TRBV5-1 and TRBJ2-1; 7 bases match TRBD1. The V gene end was trimmed by 4 bases and the J gene end by 1 base; junction bases not matched to a gene: 5. This CDR3 comprises 15 residues. Germline V gene sequence: CDR1 SGHRS, CDR2 YFSETQ.

V is TRBV4-2 and J is TRBJ2-5, with D tentatively TRBD2 (6 bases). Germline CDR1 reads LGHNA; CDR2 reads YNFKEQ. Trimming cost V 0 bases and J 9 bases, with 17 bases left between them. There are 15 residues in the CDR3. The CDR3 region has the DNA TGTGCCAGCAGCCAAGATGCGGGATTCCTTACGGCCCAGTACTTC. Protein: CASSQDAGFLTAQYF.

This clonotype was counted at least ten times. This chain links TRBV14 with TRBJ2-7; 8 bases match TRBD1. Unmatched junction bases numbered 3, after V lost 2 bases and J lost 3 bases. CDR1 and CDR2 from the germline V gene are SGHDN and FVKESK. The CDR3 has 14 residues. CDR3: CASSQFGQGYEQYF. CDR3 sequence (DNA): TGTGCCAGCAGCCAATTCGGACAGGGCTACGAGCAGTACTTC.

This clonotype was counted many times. The gene calls are TRBV7-3 and TRBJ2-6, with D perhaps matching TRBD1 or TRBD2 (6 bases each). V was pared by 5 bases and J by 0 bases, with 11 bases between. The CDR3 is 16 amino acids. Germline V gene lookup returns CDR1 SGHTA and CDR2 FQGTGA. The DNA for the CDR3 is TGTGCCAGCAGCCGGACGGGGGCCTCTGGGGCCAACGTCCTGACTTTC. Encoded protein: CASSRTGASGANVLTF.

On this clonotype itself: This could be a read error, since a much larger clone is one nucleotide away. The CDR3 spells CSARDPTSGKETQYF. CDR3 DNA: TGCAGTGCTAGAGATCCGACTAGCGGGAAAGAGACCCAGTACTTC. V gene TRBV20-1 combines with J gene TRBJ2-5, with 11 bases identical to TRBD2. The CDR3 loop spans 15 amino acids. V was clipped by 0 bases and J by 3 bases; unmatched bases: 3. The germline V gene has CDR1 DFQATT and CDR2 SNEGSKA (reference sequence).

The chain joins TRBV7-9 to TRBJ2-3; D gene uncertain. This CDR3 has 12 residues. V lost 11 bases to trimming and J lost 8 bases, with 17 bases between them. CDR1 is SEHNR and CDR2 is FQNEAQ in the germline V gene (reference sequence). The CDR3 here is CACGLVSGTQYF. The CDR3 region has the DNA TGTGCCTGCGGCTTGGTCTCGGGTACGCAGTATTTT.

This clonotype has ten or more counts. V usage is TRBV5-1 and J usage is TRBJ2-1, with D possibly being TRBD1 or TRBD2 (5 bases each). The CDR3 loop spans 14 amino acids. V was trimmed by 9 bases and J by 8 bases, leaving 21 bases between them. Germline V gene data show CDR1 as SGHRS and CDR2 as YFSETQ. This CDR3 is CAIIRDASEYEQFF. The CDR3 DNA is TGCGCCATCATCCGGGACGCCTCGGAGTATGAGCAGTTCTTC.